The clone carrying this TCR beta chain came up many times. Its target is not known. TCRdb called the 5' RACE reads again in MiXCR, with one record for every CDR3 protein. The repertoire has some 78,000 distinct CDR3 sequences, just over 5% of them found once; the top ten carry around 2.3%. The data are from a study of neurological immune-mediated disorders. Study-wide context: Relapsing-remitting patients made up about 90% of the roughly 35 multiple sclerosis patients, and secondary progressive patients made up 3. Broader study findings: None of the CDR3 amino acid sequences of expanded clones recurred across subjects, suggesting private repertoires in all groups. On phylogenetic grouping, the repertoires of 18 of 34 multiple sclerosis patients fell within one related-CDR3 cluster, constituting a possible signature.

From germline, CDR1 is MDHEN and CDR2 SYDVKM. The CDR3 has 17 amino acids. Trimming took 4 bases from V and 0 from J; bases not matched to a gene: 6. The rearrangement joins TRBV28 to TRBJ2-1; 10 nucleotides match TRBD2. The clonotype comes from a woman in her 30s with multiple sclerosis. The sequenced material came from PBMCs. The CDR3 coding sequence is TGTGCCAGCAGTTCTAGCGGGAGTGGGAGCTCCTACAATGAGCAGTTCTTC. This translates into CASSSSGSGSSYNEQFF.